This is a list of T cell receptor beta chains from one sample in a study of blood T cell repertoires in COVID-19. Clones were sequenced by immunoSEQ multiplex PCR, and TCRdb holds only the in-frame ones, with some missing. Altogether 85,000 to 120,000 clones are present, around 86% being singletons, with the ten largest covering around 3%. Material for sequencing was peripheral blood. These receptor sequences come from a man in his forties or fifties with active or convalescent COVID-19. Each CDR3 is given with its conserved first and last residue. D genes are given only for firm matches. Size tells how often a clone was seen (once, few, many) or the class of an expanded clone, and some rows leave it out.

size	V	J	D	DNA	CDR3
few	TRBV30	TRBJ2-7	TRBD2	TGTGCCTGGAGTACGGACGGGGGGAGAGAGCAGTACTTC	CAWSTDGGREQYF
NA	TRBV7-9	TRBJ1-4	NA	TGTGCCAGCACCAATGTCCCCAGGGAAGAACGGAAACTGTTTTTT	CASTNVPREERKLFF
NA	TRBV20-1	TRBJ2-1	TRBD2	TGCAGTGCTAGTGGGCTAGCGGGGGGTAATGAGCAGTTCTTC	CSASGLAGGNEQFF
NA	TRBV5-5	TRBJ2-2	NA	TGTGCCAGCAGCTTGGGTAGACAGGACGCGAACACCGGGGAGCTGTTTTTT	CASSLGRQDANTGELFF
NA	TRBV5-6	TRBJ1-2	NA	TGTGCCAGCACCAATTTGGGGGAGGAGGACTATGGCTACACCTTC	CASTNLGEEDYGYTF
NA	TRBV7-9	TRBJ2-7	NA	TGTGCCAGCAGCCTCCCCCCGGGGTACGAGCAGTACTTC	CASSLPPGYEQYF
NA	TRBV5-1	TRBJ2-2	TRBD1	TGCGCCAGCAGCACGACAGGGGACTCCGGGGAGCTGTTTTTT	CASSTTGDSGELFF
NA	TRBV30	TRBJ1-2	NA	TGTGCCTGGAGTGGAGACAGGAACTATGGCTACACCTTC	CAWSGDRNYGYTF
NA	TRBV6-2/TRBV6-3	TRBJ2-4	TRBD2	TGTGCCAGCAGTTCCCAGACTAGCGGGGATTTGACCAAAAACATTCAGTACTTC	CASSSQTSGDLTKNIQYF
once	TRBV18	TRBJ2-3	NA	TGTGCCAGCTCACCTATCACTACGGATACGCAGTATTTT	CASSPITTDTQYF
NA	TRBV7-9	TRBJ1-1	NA	TGTGCCAGCAGTCAGCAGGCGAACACTGAAGCTTTCTTT	CASSQQANTEAFF
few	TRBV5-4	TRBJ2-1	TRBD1	TGTGCCAGCAGCTCGGGACAGGGGAGAAAAGATGAGCAGTTCTTC	CASSSGQGRKDEQFF
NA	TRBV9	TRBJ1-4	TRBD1	TGTGCCAGCAGCCTCAGGACAGGGGATGAAAAACTGTTTTTT	CASSLRTGDEKLFF
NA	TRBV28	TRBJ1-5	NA	TGTGCCAGCAGTCCCGGGGATAGCAATCAGCCCCAGCATTTT	CASSPGDSNQPQHF
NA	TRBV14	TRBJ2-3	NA	TGTGCCAGCAGCCAGAAGGTGGGGGGAGATACGCAGTATTTT	CASSQKVGGDTQYF
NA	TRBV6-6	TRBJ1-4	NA	TGTGCCAGCAGTTACTCGTCAGGGAAGGGTGAAAAACTGTTTTTT	CASSYSSGKGEKLFF
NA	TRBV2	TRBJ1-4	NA	TGTGCCAGCAGTGAAGGGGGGACATCAAATGAAAAACTGTTTTTT	CASSEGGTSNEKLFF
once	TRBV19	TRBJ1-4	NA	TGTGCCAGTACCTATTCAGCGACAGAGAATGAAAAACTGTTTTTT	CASTYSATENEKLFF
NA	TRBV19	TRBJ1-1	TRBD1	TGTGCCAGCAGCTCCCTAGGCGGGACAGAGAACACTGAAGCTTTCTTT	CASSSLGGTENTEAFF
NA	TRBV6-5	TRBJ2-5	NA	TGTGCCAGCAGTTACTCTGAAGGCGGAGGACAAGAGACCCAGTACTTC	CASSYSEGGGQETQYF
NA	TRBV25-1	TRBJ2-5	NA	TGTGCCAGCAGTGAATGGCTGCGGAAAGAGACCCAGTACTTC	CASSEWLRKETQYF
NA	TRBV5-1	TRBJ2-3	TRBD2	TGCGCCAGCAACCGGGGGGGCCCAGATACGCAGTATTTT	CASNRGGPDTQYF
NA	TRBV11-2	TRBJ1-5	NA	TGTGCCAGCAGCTTAGGACAGGCGGATCAGCCCCAGCATTTT	CASSLGQADQPQHF
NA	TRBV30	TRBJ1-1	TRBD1	TGTGCCTGGAGTTGGACAGGGACTGAAGCTTTCTTT	CAWSWTGTEAFF
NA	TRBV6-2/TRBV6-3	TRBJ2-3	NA	TGTGCCAGCAGTTACTCCGAGGCGGGGGCCACAGATACGCAGTATTTT	CASSYSEAGATDTQYF
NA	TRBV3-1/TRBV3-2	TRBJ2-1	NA	TGTGCCAGCAGCCCCTTCACTTCGGACGGGAGCTCCTACAATGAGCAGTTCTTC	CASSPFTSDGSSYNEQFF
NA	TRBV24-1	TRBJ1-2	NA	TGTGCCACCAGTGATGCAAAACAGGGAATCGGAGTCTATGGCTACACCTTC	CATSDAKQGIGVYGYTF
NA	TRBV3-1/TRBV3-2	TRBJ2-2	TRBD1	TGTGCCAGCAGCCGAGATGGGCAGGGGGCCGGGGAGCTGTTTTTT	CASSRDGQGAGELFF
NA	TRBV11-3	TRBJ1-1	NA	TGTGCCAGCAGCTTAGGAGGAACGGCGAACACTGAAGCTTTCTTT	CASSLGGTANTEAFF
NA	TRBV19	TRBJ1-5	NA	TGTGCCAGTACTCCCGGGAGCTTGGGAATTTATCAGCCCCAGCATTTT	CASTPGSLGIYQPQHF
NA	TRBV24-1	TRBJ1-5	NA	TGTGCCACCAGGGCCGACGGAGATCAGCCCCAGCATTTT	CATRADGDQPQHF
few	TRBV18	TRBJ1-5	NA	TGTGCCAGCTCACCATGGGGGGAGCCCCAGCATTTT	CASSPWGEPQHF
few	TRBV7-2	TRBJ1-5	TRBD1	TGTGCCAGCAGCTTGGACAGGGCTAATCAGCCCCAGCATTTT	CASSLDRANQPQHF
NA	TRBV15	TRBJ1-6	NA	TGTGCCACCAGCAGAGAAGGGGATTCACCCCTCCACTTT	CATSREGDSPLHF
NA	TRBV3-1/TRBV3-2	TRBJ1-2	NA	TGTGCCAGCAGCCGATCTGAGGATGGCTACACCTTC	CASSRSEDGYTF
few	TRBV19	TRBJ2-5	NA	TGTGCCAGTAGTATAGACCCGCGTTTCGGCCAAGAGACCCAGTACTTC	CASSIDPRFGQETQYF
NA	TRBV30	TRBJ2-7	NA	TGTGCCTGGGGGGAGACCTACGAGCAGTACTTC	CAWGETYEQYF
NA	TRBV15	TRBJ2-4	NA	TGTGCCACCAGCAGAGATCGTTTAGCCAAAAACATTCAGTACTTC	CATSRDRLAKNIQYF
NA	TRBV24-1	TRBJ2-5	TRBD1	TGTGCCACCAGTGATTGGGGGACAGGGAACGAAGAGACCCAGTACTTC	CATSDWGTGNEETQYF
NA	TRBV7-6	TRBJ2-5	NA	TGTGCCAGCAGCTTAACGGGGGTAGAGACCCAGTACTTC	CASSLTGVETQYF
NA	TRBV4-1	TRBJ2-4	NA	TGCGCCAGCAGCCAAGGACAGGCAGCCAAAAACATTCAGTACTTC	CASSQGQAAKNIQYF
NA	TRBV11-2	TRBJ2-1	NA	TGTGCCAGCAGCTCACAGGGCCCCCTCTCCTACAATGAGCAGTTCTTC	CASSSQGPLSYNEQFF
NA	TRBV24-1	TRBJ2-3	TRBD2	TGTGCCACCAGTGAGAGGCGGGGGGGATTAGATACGCAGTATTTT	CATSERRGGLDTQYF
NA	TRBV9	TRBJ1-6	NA	TGTGCCAGCAGCGTAGGAGGGGGCTCCTATAATTCACCCCTCCACTTT	CASSVGGGSYNSPLHF
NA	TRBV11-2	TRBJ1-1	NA	TGTGCCAGCAGCTTAGGTCAGGGGAACACTGAAGCTTTCTTT	CASSLGQGNTEAFF
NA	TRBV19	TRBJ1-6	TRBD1	TGTGCCAGTAGTTTCCTGACAGGGGACAATTCACCCCTCCACTTT	CASSFLTGDNSPLHF
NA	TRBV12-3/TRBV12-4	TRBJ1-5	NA	TGTGCCAGTGGGTCCCGGGGCAATCAGCCCCAGCATTTT	CASGSRGNQPQHF
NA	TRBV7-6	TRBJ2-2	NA	TGTGCCAGCACTCCCCAGGCGAACACCGGGGAGCTGTTTTTT	CASTPQANTGELFF
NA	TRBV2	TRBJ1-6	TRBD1	TGTGCCAGCACCCTCCAGGGGGCCGAGTCACCCCTCCACTTT	CASTLQGAESPLHF
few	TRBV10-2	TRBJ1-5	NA	TGCGCCAGCAGTGAGTTCCAGGGGCCCCAGCATTTT	CASSEFQGPQHF
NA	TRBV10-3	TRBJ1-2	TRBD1	TGTGCCATCAGTACTAGGACAGGGGGCGACTATGGCTACACCTTC	CAISTRTGGDYGYTF
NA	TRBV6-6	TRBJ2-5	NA	TGTGCCAGCAGCTACCTCTCCCGGGGGGAGACCCAGTACTTC	CASSYLSRGETQYF
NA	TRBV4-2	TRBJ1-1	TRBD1	TGTGCCAGCAGCGGGACAGGGCTAATGAACACTGAAGCTTTCTTT	CASSGTGLMNTEAFF
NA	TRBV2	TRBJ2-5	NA	TGTGCCAGCAGACACTCCCCAGGGGTAGAGACCCAGTACTTC	CASRHSPGVETQYF
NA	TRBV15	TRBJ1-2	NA	TGTGCCACCAGCAGAGATAAGAAGGCAGGGTCCGGTTATGGCTACACCTTC	CATSRDKKAGSGYGYTF
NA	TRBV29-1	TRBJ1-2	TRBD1	TGCAGCACACTCGGACAGGGGGCTTATGGCTACACCTTC	CSTLGQGAYGYTF